Listed below are T cell receptor beta chains from one sample, sequenced in a study of T cells in localized non-small cell lung cancer. This table comes from immunoSEQ multiplex PCR, and its TCRdb copy is limited to in-frame clones, with some not included. The sample includes approximately 72,000 clones, roughly 86% of them seen just once. Here the sequenced sample was peripheral blood, taken before any cancer treatment. The source is a female donor older than 55 with stage I lung adenocarcinoma. The CDR3 runs from the conserved cysteine through the conserved F or W. The D gene is left open where the match is weak. The size entry is marked missing in some rows and otherwise reads once, few, many or a size class.

abundance	v_gene	j_gene	d_gene	CDR3aa	CDR3nt
-	TRBV27	TRBJ1-1	-	CASSFSEITEAFF	TGTGCCAGCAGTTTCTCAGAGATCACTGAAGCTTTCTTT
-	TRBV2	TRBJ1-6	TRBD1	CASMGGDRGPVSPLHF	TGTGCCAGCATGGGAGGGGACAGGGGGCCGGTTTCACCCCTCCACTTT
-	TRBV4-1	TRBJ2-7	-	CASSPRHANSYEQYF	TGCGCCAGCAGCCCCAGACACGCCAACTCCTACGAGCAGTACTTC
few	TRBV19	TRBJ1-2	-	CASSMGWTDGYTF	TGTGCCAGTAGTATGGGGTGGACGGATGGCTACACCTTC
-	TRBV14	TRBJ2-7	TRBD2	CASSRAGGNSYEQYF	TGTGCCAGCAGCCGGGCGGGGGGGAACTCCTACGAGCAGTACTTC
few	TRBV10-3	TRBJ1-1	-	CAISDGLNTEAFF	TGTGCCATCAGTGACGGCCTGAACACTGAAGCTTTCTTT
-	TRBV11-2	TRBJ2-2	TRBD1	CASRSNGVRGTGELFF	TGTGCCAGCAGATCCAATGGGGTCAGGGGGACCGGGGAGCTGTTTTTT
-	TRBV10-3	TRBJ2-3	-	CAISDYPSTDTQYF	TGTGCCATCAGTGACTACCCAAGCACAGATACGCAGTATTTT
-	TRBV2	TRBJ2-2	TRBD2	CASLAGTSFAGELFF	TGTGCCAGCTTGGCCGGGACTAGCTTTGCCGGGGAGCTGTTTTTT
-	TRBV5-4	TRBJ2-2	-	CASSLPSHGTGELFF	TGTGCCAGCAGCTTACCCTCACACGGTACCGGGGAGCTGTTTTTT
once	TRBV5-4	TRBJ2-3	-	CASSQPTDTQYF	TGTGCCAGCAGCCAACCGACAGATACGCAGTATTTT
-	TRBV5-1	TRBJ2-6	-	CASSLVGESSGANVLTF	TGCGCCAGCAGCTTGGTAGGCGAGAGCTCTGGGGCCAACGTCCTGACTTTC
-	TRBV28	TRBJ1-4	-	CASRVGWNEKLFF	TGTGCCAGCAGGGTGGGGTGGAATGAAAAACTGTTTTTT
few	TRBV5-1	TRBJ2-1	-	CASSPDSWNEQFF	TGCGCCAGCAGCCCCGATAGCTGGAATGAGCAGTTCTTC
few	TRBV5-1	TRBJ2-7	TRBD2	CASALGLAGGQQYF	TGCGCCAGCGCGCTGGGACTAGCGGGGGGCCAGCAGTACTTC
-	TRBV10-2	TRBJ2-1	TRBD2	CASVRSGVNNEQFF	TGCGCCAGCGTCCGAAGCGGGGTAAACAATGAGCAGTTCTTC
-	TRBV5-1	TRBJ1-4	-	CASSLGVITTNEKLFF	TGCGCCAGCAGCTTGGGCGTGATTACAACTAATGAAAAACTGTTTTTT
-	TRBV5-4	TRBJ1-6	-	CASSLVVGGNSPLHF	TGTGCCAGCAGCTTGGTGGTCGGGGGTAATTCACCCCTCCACTTT
-	TRBV19	TRBJ1-1	-	CASIRVGDTEAFF	TGTGCCAGTATAAGGGTTGGGGACACTGAAGCTTTCTTT
-	TRBV5-6	TRBJ1-1	-	CASSRGTGLGTEAFF	TGTGCCAGCAGCCGAGGAACAGGGCTGGGCACTGAAGCTTTCTTT
-	TRBV6-5	TRBJ2-1	-	CASSYSEGGNEQFF	TGTGCCAGCAGTTACTCGGAAGGGGGGAATGAGCAGTTCTTC
-	TRBV6-6	TRBJ2-7	-	CASSYQDRYEQYF	TGTGCCAGCAGTTATCAGGACCGCTACGAGCAGTACTTC
-	TRBV18	TRBJ1-1	-	CASSQSGRSVEAFF	TGTGCCAGCTCACAATCGGGACGATCTGTGGAAGCTTTCTTT
-	TRBV5-1	TRBJ2-3	-	CASSLAARGGSTDTQYF	TGCGCCAGCAGCTTGGCCGCAAGGGGAGGTAGTACAGATACGCAGTATTTT
-	TRBV15	TRBJ2-1	TRBD1	CATKGQEVRGAYNEQFF	TGTGCCACCAAGGGACAGGAGGTGAGAGGGGCCTACAATGAGCAGTTCTTC
once	TRBV30	TRBJ1-2	-	CAWSVGGNRFGRYTF	TGTGCCTGGAGTGTTGGGGGGAACCGGTTTGGGCGCTACACCTTC
-	TRBV9	TRBJ1-2	-	CASSSSPRRRYGYTF	TGTGCCAGCAGCTCTTCGCCCCGCAGACGCTATGGCTACACCTTC
-	TRBV5-1	TRBJ1-4	-	CASSLEGQPNEKLFF	TGCGCCAGCAGCTTGGAAGGGCAACCCAATGAAAAACTGTTTTTT
-	TRBV6-4	TRBJ2-3	TRBD2	CASSPGLAVTDTQYF	TGTGCCAGCAGCCCGGGACTAGCGGTAACAGATACGCAGTATTTT
-	TRBV9	TRBJ2-1	-	CASSERPVSYNEQFF	TGTGCCAGCAGCGAAAGACCCGTCTCCTACAATGAGCAGTTCTTC
-	TRBV19	TRBJ2-1	TRBD1	CASSPPAVLQGRYNEQFF	TGTGCCAGTAGTCCCCCCGCAGTCCTACAGGGGCGTTACAATGAGCAGTTCTTC
-	TRBV5-1	TRBJ1-3	-	CASSPQGSGNTIYF	TGCGCCAGCAGCCCGCAGGGCTCTGGAAACACCATATATTTT
-	TRBV7-2	TRBJ2-3	-	CASSLKGADTQYF	TGTGCCAGCAGCTTGAAGGGGGCAGATACGCAGTATTTT
-	TRBV6-1	TRBJ2-3	-	CASTATNTDTQYF	TGTGCCAGCACTGCGACGAACACAGATACGCAGTATTTT
-	TRBV5-1	TRBJ2-5	TRBD2	CASSPLAVNQETQYF	TGCGCCAGCAGCCCTCTAGCGGTAAACCAAGAGACCCAGTACTTC
-	TRBV13	TRBJ2-2	TRBD1	CASSLWTGGFTGELFF	TGTGCCAGCAGCCTCTGGACAGGGGGTTTCACCGGGGAGCTGTTTTTT
-	TRBV9	TRBJ1-2	-	CASSVTQDTTPTGYTF	TGTGCCAGCAGCGTAACACAGGACACTACGCCGACCGGCTACACCTTC
-	TRBV14	TRBJ2-7	TRBD1	CASSGHGTALYEQYF	TGTGCCAGCAGCGGGCACGGGACAGCTCTTTACGAGCAGTACTTC
-	TRBV6-1	TRBJ1-1	-	CASSDKDRGGRMNTEAFF	TGTGCCAGCAGTGATAAGGATCGGGGGGGGCGCATGAACACTGAAGCTTTCTTT
-	TRBV5-1	TRBJ2-7	TRBD1	CASSHGTGSYEQYF	TGCGCCAGCAGCCACGGGACAGGGAGCTACGAGCAGTACTTC